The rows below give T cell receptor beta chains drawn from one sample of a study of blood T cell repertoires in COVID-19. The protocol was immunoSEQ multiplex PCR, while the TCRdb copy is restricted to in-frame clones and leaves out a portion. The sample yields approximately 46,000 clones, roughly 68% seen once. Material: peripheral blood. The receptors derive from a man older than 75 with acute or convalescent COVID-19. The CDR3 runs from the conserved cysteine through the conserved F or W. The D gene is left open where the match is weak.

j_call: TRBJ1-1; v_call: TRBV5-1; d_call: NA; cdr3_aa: CARLRSAFF
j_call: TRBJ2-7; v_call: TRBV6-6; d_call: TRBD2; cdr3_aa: CASSSGTSGSSYEQYF
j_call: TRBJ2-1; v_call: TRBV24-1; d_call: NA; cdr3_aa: CATSDFGGGEQFF
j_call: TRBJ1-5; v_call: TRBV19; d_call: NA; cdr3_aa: CASTGFGSNQPQHF
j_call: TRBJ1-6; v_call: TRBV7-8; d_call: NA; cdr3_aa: CASRPGLNSPLHF
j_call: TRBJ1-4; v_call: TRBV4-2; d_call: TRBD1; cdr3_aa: CASSQSGSGGSKLFF
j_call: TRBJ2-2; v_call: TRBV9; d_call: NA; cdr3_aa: CASSVVSDSKGTGELFF
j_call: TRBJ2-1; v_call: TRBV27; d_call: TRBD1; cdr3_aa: CASRQRQGASNEQFF
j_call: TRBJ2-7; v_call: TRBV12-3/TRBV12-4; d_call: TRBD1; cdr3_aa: CASSKGTGEQYF
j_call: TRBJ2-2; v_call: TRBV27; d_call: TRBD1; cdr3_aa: CASSLPPGTGGNTGELFF
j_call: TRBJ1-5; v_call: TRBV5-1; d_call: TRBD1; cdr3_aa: CASKTGYSNQPQHF
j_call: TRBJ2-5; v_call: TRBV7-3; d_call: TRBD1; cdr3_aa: CASSPQGAVPETQYF
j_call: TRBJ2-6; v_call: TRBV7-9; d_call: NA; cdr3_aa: CASSFWTGTTGANVLTF
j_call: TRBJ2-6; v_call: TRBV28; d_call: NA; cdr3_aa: CASTDWSPGANVLTF
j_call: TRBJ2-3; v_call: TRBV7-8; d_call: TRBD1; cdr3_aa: CASSLTRTGGHTQYF
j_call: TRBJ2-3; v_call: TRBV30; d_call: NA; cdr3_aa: CAWSVRSADTQYF
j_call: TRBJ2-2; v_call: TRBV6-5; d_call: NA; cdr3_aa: CASSYDGVGTGELFF
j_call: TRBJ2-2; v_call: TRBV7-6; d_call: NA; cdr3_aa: CASSRASGELFF
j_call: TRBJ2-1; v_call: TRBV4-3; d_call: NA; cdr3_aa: CASSQRAESSYNEQFF
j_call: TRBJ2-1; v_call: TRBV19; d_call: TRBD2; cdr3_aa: CASSRGTSGRNEQFF
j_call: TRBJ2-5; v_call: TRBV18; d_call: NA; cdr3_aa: CASSAVLQETQYF
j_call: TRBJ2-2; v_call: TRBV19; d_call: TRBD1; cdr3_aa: CASTGTGGTGELFF
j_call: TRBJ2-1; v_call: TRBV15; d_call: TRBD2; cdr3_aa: CATSRGAGAYNEQFF
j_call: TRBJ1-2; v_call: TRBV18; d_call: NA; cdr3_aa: CASSPPSPRNYGYTF
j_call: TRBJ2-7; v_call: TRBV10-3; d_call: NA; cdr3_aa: CAIGDSENTYEQYF
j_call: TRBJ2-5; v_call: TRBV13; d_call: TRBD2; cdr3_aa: CASSPAGLKETQYF
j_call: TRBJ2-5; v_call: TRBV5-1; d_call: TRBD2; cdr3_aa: CASSPTTSGQETQYF
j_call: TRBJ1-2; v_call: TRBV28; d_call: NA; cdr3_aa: CASRDGTLSGYTF
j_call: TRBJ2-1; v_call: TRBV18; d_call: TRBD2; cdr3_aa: CASSQRTSGYNEQFF
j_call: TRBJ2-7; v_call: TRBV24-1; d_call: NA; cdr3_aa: CATSDWGRDEQYF
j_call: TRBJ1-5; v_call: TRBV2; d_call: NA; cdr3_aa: CASSGQGIEVGQPQHF
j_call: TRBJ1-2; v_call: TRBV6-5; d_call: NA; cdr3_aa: CASSPSLRGQGYTF
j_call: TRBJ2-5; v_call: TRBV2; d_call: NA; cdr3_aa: CASSVAGAGETQYF
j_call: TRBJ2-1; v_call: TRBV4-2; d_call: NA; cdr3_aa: CASSQNTGVGDGEQFF
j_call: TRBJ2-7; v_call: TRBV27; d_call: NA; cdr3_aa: CASGPIAASYEQYF
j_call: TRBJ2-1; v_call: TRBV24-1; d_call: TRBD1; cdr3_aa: CATSDLTGGFDEQFF
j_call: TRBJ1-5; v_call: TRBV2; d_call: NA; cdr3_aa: CASSAEVSQPQHF
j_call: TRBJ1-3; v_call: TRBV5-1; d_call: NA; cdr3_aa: CASSLAGTGNTIYF
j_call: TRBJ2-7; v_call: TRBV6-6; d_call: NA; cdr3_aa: CASRPNGQGYEQYF
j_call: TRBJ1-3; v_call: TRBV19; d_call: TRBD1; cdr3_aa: CASLDRGQENTIYF
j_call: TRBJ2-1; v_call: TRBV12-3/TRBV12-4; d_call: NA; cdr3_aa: CASSSGQYNEQFF
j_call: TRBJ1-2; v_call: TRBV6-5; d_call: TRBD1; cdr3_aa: CASSSGTVYGYTF
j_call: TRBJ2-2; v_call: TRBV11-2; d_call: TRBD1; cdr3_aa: CASSLSRGQASTGELFF
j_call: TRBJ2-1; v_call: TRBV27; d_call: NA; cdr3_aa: CASSSSEDSYNEQFF
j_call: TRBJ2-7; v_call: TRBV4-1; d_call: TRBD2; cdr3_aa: CASSQAPSGPTYEQYF
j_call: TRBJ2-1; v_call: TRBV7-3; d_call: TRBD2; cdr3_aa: CASSFLGLAGDEQFF
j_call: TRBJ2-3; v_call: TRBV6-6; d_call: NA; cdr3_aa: CASSGLFTDTQYF
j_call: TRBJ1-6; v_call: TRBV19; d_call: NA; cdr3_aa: CASRSSSYNSPLHF
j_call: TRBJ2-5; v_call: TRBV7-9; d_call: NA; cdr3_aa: CASSLGQGIDETQYF
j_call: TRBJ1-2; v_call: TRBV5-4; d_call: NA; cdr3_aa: CASSQRGIDYGYTF
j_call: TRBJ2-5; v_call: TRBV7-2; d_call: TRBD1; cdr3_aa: CASSWGQGQETQYF
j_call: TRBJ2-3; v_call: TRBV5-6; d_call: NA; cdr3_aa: CASSLALTSDLDTQYF
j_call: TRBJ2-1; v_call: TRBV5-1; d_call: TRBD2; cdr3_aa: CASSYNAGTSGSNEQFF
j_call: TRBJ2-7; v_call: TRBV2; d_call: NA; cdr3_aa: CASSGHKSIGEQYF
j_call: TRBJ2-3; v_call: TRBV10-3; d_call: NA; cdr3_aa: CAISQMTRSTDTQYF
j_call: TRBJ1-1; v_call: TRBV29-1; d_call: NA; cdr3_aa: CSVHGERAFF
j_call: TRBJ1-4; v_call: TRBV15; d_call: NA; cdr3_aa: CATSRGGQGNEKLFF
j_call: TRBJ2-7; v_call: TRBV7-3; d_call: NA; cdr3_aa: CASSLNAGLPYEQYF